This T cell receptor beta chain emerged from a study of blood T cell repertoires in COVID-19. CDR3 length: 14 amino acids. Germline V gives CDR1 SGDLS, CDR2 YYNGEE. With 4 bases clipped from V and 2 bases from J, the junction kept 4 bases outside the gene matches. Authors' analysis steps: Counts of nucleated cells, estimated from reference gene primer amplification, were obtained. Assay used: immunoSEQ multiplex PCR; TCRdb lists only in-frame clones, some missing. Clone size and V and J calls were adopted from that table, with D and trimming inferred from the DNA. The sample shows around 370,000 clones, around 89% of them seen only once. Which cohort a participant joined came from the clinical history participants gave.

The rearrangement links TRBV9 to TRBJ2-7; 9 bases are a match to TRBD1. This receptor was obtained from a woman younger than 30 who had recovered from COVID-19. Material: PBMCs or T cells enriched from blood (not recorded which). In DNA form, the CDR3 reads TGTGCCAGCAGCCCTGGGACAGGGACCTACGAGCAGTACTTC. This sequence encodes CASSPGTGTYEQYF.